What follows are 7 T cell receptor beta chains derived from one specimen sequenced in a study of glioma-infiltrating T cells after dendritic cell vaccination. The time point was: after dendritic cell vaccination, including at tumor progression/relapse. The protocol was immunoSEQ multiplex PCR, while the TCRdb copy is restricted to in-frame clones and leaves out a portion. The sample carries tens of thousands of clones, about nine tenths recorded once. Sequencing used blood, obtained after dendritic cell vaccination. The receptors come from a human donor with glioblastoma.

CDR3 protein: CASGGTEIIGTQYF. DNA for the CDR3: TGCGCCAGCGGGGGGACAGAAATCATAGGGACCCAGTACTTC. The rearrangement uses TRBV10-2 and TRBJ2-5; D perhaps matches TRBD1 (7 bases). V lost 8 bases and J 7 bases, leaving 20 bases between the germline ends. In germline, CDR1 is WSHSY, CDR2 SAAADI. This CDR3 contains 14 residues.

The chain recombines TRBV2 with TRBJ1-6; 8 positions agree with TRBD1. The junction had 10 bases not matched to a gene; V was cut back by 7 bases and J by 8 bases. This CDR3 spans 15 amino acids. Per germline, CDR1 SNHLY and CDR2 FYNNEI. The CDR3 DNA is TGTGCCAGCACCGGAACCACAGGGGGTGATTCACCCCTCCACTTT. It specifies CASTGTTGGDSPLHF.

This clone turned up a few times. This chain connects TRBV6-5 to TRBJ2-3, with a possible D match to TRBD1 (6 bases). Germline V gene data show CDR1 as MNHEY and CDR2 as SVGAGI. Trimming took 5 bases from V and 2 from J, leaving 8 bases between them. The CDR3 loop spans 13 amino acids. The CDR3 loop is CASSPGDTDTQYF. CDR3 in DNA: TGTGCCAGCAGTCCAGGGGACACAGATACGCAGTATTTT.

The chain couples TRBV11-3 to TRBJ2-7; 11 positions agree with TRBD1. Trimming cost V 5 bases and J 9 bases; bases outside gene matches: 9. The CDR3 extends over 14 amino acids. The germline CDR1 and CDR2 sequences are SGHNT and YENEEA. The CDR3 sequence: CASSPGQGALGQYF. Here the CDR3 DNA reads TGTGCCAGCAGCCCAGGACAGGGGGCGTTGGGGCAGTACTTC. Full variable domain (rest looked up from reference TRBV11-3 and TRBJ2-7): EAGVVQSPRYKIIEKKQPVAFWCNPISGHNTLYWYLQNLGQGPELLIRYENEEAVDDSQLPKDRFSAERLKGVDSTLKIQPAELGDSAVYLCASSPGQGALGQYFGPGTRLTVT.

The gene calls are TRBV9 and TRBJ1-2, with 8 bases that match TRBD1. Germline loops: CDR1 SGDLS, CDR2 YYNGEE. This CDR3 comprises 14 residues. Trimming cost V 2 bases and J 8 bases; bases outside gene matches: 8. In DNA form, the CDR3 reads TGTGCCAGCAGCGTTACTTCGGACAGGGAGGGCTACACCTTC. Residues: CASSVTSDREGYTF.

This clone was seen only a few times. This chain connects TRBV5-4 to TRBJ2-1; 11 bases agree with TRBD2. Trimming at V came to 0 bases and at J to 4 bases, leaving 3 bases not matched to a gene. Germline V lookup: CDR1 SGHNT, CDR2 YYREEE (reference sequence). This CDR3 is 16 amino acids long. The CDR3 nucleotides are TGTGCCAGCAGCTTGGGTAGCGGGGGGGATTACAATGAGCAGTTCTTC. Its translation: CASSLGSGGDYNEQFF.

CDR3 nucleotides: TGCGCCAGCAGCTTGGTAGGGGGGGGGAAAGATACGCAGTATTTT. Its translation is CASSLVGGGKDTQYF. This chain joins TRBV5-1 and TRBJ2-3; a possible D gene is TRBD2 (7 bases). The CDR3 length is 15 residues. Germline CDR1 is SGHRS and CDR2 is YFSETQ. Trimming pared 0 bases from V and 5 bases from J, leaving 13 bases between. The complete variable domain, with remaining parts taken from reference TRBV5-1 and TRBJ2-3, reads KAGVTQTPRYLIKTRGQQVTLSCSPISGHRSVSWYQQTPGQGLQFLFEYFSETQRNKGNFPGRFSGRQFSNSRSEMNVSTLELGDSALYLCASSLVGGGKDTQYFGPGTRLTVL.